One sample yielded the 11 T cell receptor beta chains listed below, sequenced in a study of T cell repertoires in cytomegalovirus infection. TCRdb reprocessed the reads via MiXCR and lists one record per CDR3 protein. This sample has roughly 180,000 distinct CDR3 sequences, with about 17% found just once. The sample consisted of CD8+ T cells from PBMCs. These TCRs come from a human donor in good health (CMV status not recorded). Some clones in this sample may be carry-over from other donors' samples.

The chain is built from TRBV29-1 and TRBJ1-2; D not certain. This CDR3 has 11 residues. Germline V gene data show CDR1 as SQVTM and CDR2 as ANQGSEA. The germline V and J ends were trimmed by 5 bases and 4 bases, with 8 bases remaining between them. CDR3 DNA: TGCAGCGTTCCCCGGGCCTATGGCTACACCTTC. As protein: CSVPRAYGYTF. The full variable domain, its missing parts supplied by reference TRBV29-1 and TRBJ1-2, is SAVISQKPSRDICQRGTSLTIQCQVDSQVTMMFWYRQQPGQSLTLIATANQGSEATYESGFVIDKFPISRPNLTFSTLTVSNMSPEDSSIYLCSVPRAYGYTFGSGTRLTVV.

The V and J genes are TRBV27 and TRBJ2-6; D uncertain. This CDR3 is built from 14 residues. V lost 4 bases and J lost 0, with 4 bases in between. Germline V gene data show CDR1 as MNHEY and CDR2 as SMNVEV (reference sequence). CDR3 sequence reads: CASSSRSGANVLTF. CDR3 in DNA: TGTGCCAGCAGTTCCCGCTCTGGGGCCAACGTCCTGACTTTC. The variable domain in full, completed from reference TRBV27 and TRBJ2-6, reads EAQVTQNPRYLITVTGKKLTVTCSQNMNHEYMSWYRQDPGLGLRQIYYSMNVEVTDKGDVPEGYKVSRKEKRNFPLILESPSPNQTSLYFCASSSRSGANVLTFGAGSRLTVL.

This clonotype has just a few counts. The chain is built from TRBV28 and TRBJ1-5, with unresolved D. Trimming stripped 0 bases from V and 5 bases from J, with 11 bases between. From germline, CDR1 is MDHEN and CDR2 SYDVKM. The CDR3 length is 15 residues. This CDR3 reads CASSLWGITDQPQHF. The CDR3 region has the DNA TGTGCCAGCAGTTTATGGGGTATCACCGATCAGCCCCAGCATTTT.

This sequence joins TRBV14 and TRBJ2-3; either TRBD1 or TRBD2 may supply D (5 bases each). CDR1 is SGHDN and CDR2 is FVKESK in the germline V gene. The CDR3 has 16 residues. The V end was cut by 6 bases, the J end by 7 bases, with 23 bases between. In DNA form, the CDR3 reads TGTGCCAGCAGTCGCGCACGAGGAACGGGGCGTTATACGCAGTATTTT. It codes for CASSRARGTGRYTQYF.

V and J are TRBV7-9 and TRBJ2-7; 8 bases are shared with TRBD1. From germline, CDR1 is SEHNR and CDR2 FQNEAQ (reference sequence). Germline trimming cut 3 bases from V and 2 bases from J; bases unmatched to any gene: 6. This CDR3 comprises 15 residues. DNA for the CDR3: TGTGCCAGCAGCTTCTCCCAGGGGGCCACCTACGAGCAGTACTTC. As protein: CASSFSQGATYEQYF.

This clonotype has only a few counts. CDR3 DNA: TGTGCCAGCAGCTCCGGGACTAGCGGGGGGGCTTACAATGAGCAGTTCTTC. It translates to CASSSGTSGGAYNEQFF. The J gene is TRBJ2-1, the V gene TRBV7-2; TRBD2 matches at 16 bases. The germline V gene encodes CDR1 SGHTA and CDR2 FQGNSA. With 4 bases clipped from V and 4 bases from J, the junction kept 4 bases outside the gene matches. The CDR3 loop spans 17 amino acids.

There are a few counts of this clonotype. The J gene is TRBJ2-7, the V gene TRBV6-5, with 9 positions matching TRBD1. Trimming at V came to 0 bases and at J to 1 base, leaving 4 bases not matched to a gene. Germline loops: CDR1 MNHEY, CDR2 SVGAGI. The CDR3 sequence is 16 residues long. The CDR3 DNA reads TGTGCCAGCAGTTACTCGAGGGACAGGGCTTCCTACGAGCAGTACTTC. It is translated as CASSYSRDRASYEQYF.

V is TRBV29-1 and J is TRBJ2-5; 7 bases line up with TRBD1. The CDR3 is 13 residues long. V shed 6 bases and J 3 bases; nucleotides not matched to a gene: 7. The germline CDR1 and CDR2 sequences are SQVTM and ANQGSEA. Written as DNA, the CDR3 is TGCAGCGTGCAGCTAGACAGGGAAGAGACCCAGTACTTC. This gives the protein CSVQLDREETQYF.

This sequence joins TRBV7-8 and TRBJ2-1; possibly TRBD2 for D (5 bases). Germline values: CDR1 SGHVS, CDR2 FQNEAQ. With 5 bases removed from V and 8 bases from J, the gap between germline ends came to 10 bases. CDR3 length equals 12 residues. The CDR3 sequence is CASSPFGDEQFF. CDR3 DNA sequence: TGTGCCAGCAGCCCCTTCGGGGATGAGCAGTTCTTC.

The chain has TRBV28 and TRBJ2-7, with D possibly being TRBD1 (6 bases). Between the trimmed V and J ends, which lost 5 bases and 3 bases, there was a span of 20 bases. There are 16 residues in the CDR3. Germline loops: CDR1 MDHEN, CDR2 SYDVKM. CDR3 amino acids: CASSPNRVVLDYEQYF. In nucleotides, the CDR3 is TGTGCCAGCAGTCCGAACAGGGTGGTCCTGGACTACGAGCAGTACTTC. Looking up the rest from reference TRBV28 and TRBJ2-7 gives the full variable domain: DVKVTQSSRYLVKRTGEKVFLECVQDMDHENMFWYRQDPGLGLRLIYFSYDVKMKEKGDIPEGYSVSREKKERFSLILESASTNQTSMYLCASSPNRVVLDYEQYFGPGTRLTVT.

This clonotype has just a few counts. The chain uses TRBV4-1 and TRBJ2-7, with D maybe TRBD1 (5 bases). Germline CDR1 is MGHRA and CDR2 is YSYEKL. Trimming pared 1 base from V and 0 bases from J, leaving 10 bases between. The CDR3 runs to 15 residues. The CDR3 loop reads CASSQATVGSYEQYF. In DNA, the CDR3 is TGCGCCAGCAGCCAAGCGACAGTAGGCTCCTACGAGCAGTACTTC.